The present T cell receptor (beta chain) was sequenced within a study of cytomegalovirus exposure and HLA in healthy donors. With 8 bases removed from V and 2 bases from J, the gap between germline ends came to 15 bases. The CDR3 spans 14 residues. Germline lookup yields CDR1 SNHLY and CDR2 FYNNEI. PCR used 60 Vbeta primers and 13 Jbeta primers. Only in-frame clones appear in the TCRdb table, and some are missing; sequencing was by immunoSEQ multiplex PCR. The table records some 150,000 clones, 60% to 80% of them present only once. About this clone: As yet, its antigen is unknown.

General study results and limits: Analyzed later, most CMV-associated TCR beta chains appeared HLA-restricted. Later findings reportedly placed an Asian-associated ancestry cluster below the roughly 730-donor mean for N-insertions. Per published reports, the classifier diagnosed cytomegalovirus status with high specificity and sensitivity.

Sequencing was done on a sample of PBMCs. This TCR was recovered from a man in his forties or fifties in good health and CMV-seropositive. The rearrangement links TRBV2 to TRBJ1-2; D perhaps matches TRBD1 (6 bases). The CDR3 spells CASSPGTSNYGYTF. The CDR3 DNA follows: TGTGCCAGCTCTCCCGGGACAAGCAACTATGGCTACACCTTC.